The 17 T cell receptor beta chains below were found in one sample sequenced in a study of cytomegalovirus exposure and HLA in healthy donors. 60 Vbeta and 13 Jbeta primers were used in PCR. Sequencing was performed with immunoSEQ multiplex PCR; in TCRdb, only in-frame clones are kept and a portion is missing. Of more than 150,000 clones in the sample, 75% were seen once. The sample taken for sequencing was PBMCs. The source is a middle-aged woman in good health and CMV-seropositive.

A single count supports this clone. The gene calls are TRBV5-1 and TRBJ2-7, with TRBD1 identical over 7 bases. Germline CDR1 SGHRS, CDR2 YFSETQ. V trimming: 4 bases; J trimming: 6 bases; junction bases outside the gene matches: 19. There are 17 residues in the CDR3. The CDR3 DNA reads TGCGCCAGCAGCCTTAATGGACAGGCGGGTTCGGGGACCGAGCAGTACTTC. It encodes CASSLNGQAGSGTEQYF. Full variable domain (remainder filled in from reference TRBV5-1 and TRBJ2-7): KAGVTQTPRYLIKTRGQQVTLSCSPISGHRSVSWYQQTPGQGLQFLFEYFSETQRNKGNFPGRFSGRQFSNSRSEMNVSTLELGDSALYLCASSLNGQAGSGTEQYFGPGTRLTVT.

The rearrangement joins TRBV19 to TRBJ2-5; 9 positions agree with TRBD1. This CDR3 has 14 residues. Germline V gene data show CDR1 as LNHDA and CDR2 as SQIVND (reference sequence). Trimming took 6 bases from V and 2 from J; bases not matched to a gene: 4. The CDR3 DNA follows: TGTGCCAGTAGCCCACAGGGGGCTCAAGAGACCCAGTACTTC. This sequence encodes CASSPQGAQETQYF. Based on the CDR3 plus reference TRBV19 and TRBJ2-5, the full variable domain is DGGITQSPKYLFRKEGQNVTLSCEQNLNHDAMYWYRQDPGQGLRLIYYSQIVNDFQKGDIAEGYSVSREKKESFPLTVTSAQKNPTAFYLCASSPQGAQETQYFGPGTRLLVL.

The CDR3 spells CASDPLRGAYNEQFF. CDR3 in DNA: TGTGCCAGCGACCCACTACGCGGAGCCTACAATGAGCAGTTCTTC. The chain combines TRBV28 with TRBJ2-1; D remains ambiguous. Germline CDR1 MDHEN, CDR2 SYDVKM. The CDR3 consists of 15 residues. The V end was cut by 8 bases, the J end by 2 bases, with 16 bases between.

This rearrangement joins TRBV2 to TRBJ1-2; 7 bases line up with TRBD1. Germline CDR1 reads SNHLY; CDR2 reads FYNNEI. The V gene end was trimmed by 6 bases and the J gene end by 2 bases; junction bases not matched to a gene: 18. This CDR3 contains 18 residues. The CDR3 sequence: CASRGTLLATGINYGYTF. CDR3 nucleotide sequence: TGTGCCAGCAGAGGAACCCTCCTCGCGACAGGGATAAACTATGGCTACACCTTC.

The chain uses TRBV4-3 and TRBJ1-1; tentatively, D is TRBD1 (6 bases). This CDR3 is built from 14 residues. The V end was cut by 2 bases, the J end by 5 bases, with 12 bases between. Germline V lookup: CDR1 LGHNA, CDR2 YSLEER. The CDR3 nucleotides read TGCGCCAGCAGCCAACATAGCAGGGGAACTGAAGCTTTCTTT. It yields the protein CASSQHSRGTEAFF.

The chain recombines TRBV28 with TRBJ1-2, with no clear D. V lost 5 bases and J 6 bases, leaving 22 bases between the germline ends. Germline-derived CDR1 and CDR2 are MDHEN and SYDVKM. The CDR3 is 16 amino acids. DNA of the CDR3: TGTGCCAGCAGTCCCAGTCCCTCAATACCCCTCAATGGCTACACCTTC. Its protein product is CASSPSPSIPLNGYTF.

The chain has TRBV7-2 and TRBJ2-4, with D perhaps TRBD1 (5 bases). The CDR3 is made up of 12 amino acids. Germline CDR1 reads SGHTA; CDR2 reads FQGNSA. Between the trimmed V and J ends, which lost 5 bases and 6 bases, there was a span of 8 bases. The CDR3 loop reads CASSHDRNIQYF. In DNA, the CDR3 is TGTGCCAGCAGCCATGACAGAAACATTCAGTACTTC.

This clone occurred a few times. The rearrangement uses TRBV5-4 and TRBJ2-1; D gene ambiguous. V lost 2 bases to trimming and J lost 5 bases, with 2 bases between them. Germline-derived CDR1 and CDR2 are SGHNT and YYREEE (reference sequence). The CDR3 loop spans 11 amino acids. The DNA for the CDR3 is TGTGCCAGCAGCTTTAACAATGAGCAGTTCTTC. Translation gives CASSFNNEQFF. The full variable domain, its missing parts supplied by reference TRBV5-4 and TRBJ2-1, is ETGVTQSPTHLIKTRGQQVTLRCSSQSGHNTVSWYQQALGQGPQFIFQYYREEENGRGNFPPRFSGLQFPNYSSELNVNALELDDSALYLCASSFNNEQFFGPGTRLTVL.

As for this clone: The junction does not match germline at one end; this may be a read error. V and J are TRBV5-8 and TRBJ1-2, with no clear D. The length of the CDR3 is 9 residues. CDR1 and CDR2 (germline): SGHTS, YDEGEE. This chain's CDR3 is CASSLVGGF. The CDR3 DNA follows: TGTGCCAGCAGCTTGGTAGGAGGATTC.

This clone was recorded a few times. This chain connects TRBV7-8 to TRBJ2-5, with 11 bases matching TRBD2. This CDR3 is built from 15 residues. Germline V lookup: CDR1 SGHVS, CDR2 FQNEAQ. Losses at the gene ends were 3 bases for V and 4 bases for J; bases not matched to a gene: 4. In DNA form, the CDR3 reads TGTGCCAGCAGCTTGGGCGGGACTAGCGGAGAGACCCAGTACTTC. This sequence encodes CASSLGGTSGETQYF. The full variable domain, rest sourced from reference TRBV7-8 and TRBJ2-5, is GAGVSQSPRYKVAKRGQDVALRCDPISGHVSLFWYQQALGQGPEFLTYFQNEAQLDKSGLPSDRFFAERPEGSVSTLKIQRTQQEDSAVYLCASSLGGTSGETQYFGPGTRLLVL.

The chain carries TRBV5-1 and TRBJ2-3, with 11 bases lining up with TRBD1. This CDR3 has 16 amino acids. Germline V gene data show CDR1 as SGHRS and CDR2 as YFSETQ. J was trimmed by 6 bases and V by 7 bases; bases with no gene match: 13. The CDR3 nucleotides are TGCGCCAGCCGCTACGATGGACAGGGGGCAGGCGATACGCAGTATTTT. Translating it yields CASRYDGQGAGDTQYF.

The chain couples TRBV29-1 to TRBJ2-7; 7 bases are a match to TRBD2. Germline assignment: CDR1 SQVTM and CDR2 ANQGSEA. With 5 bases clipped from V and 3 bases from J, the junction kept 7 bases outside the gene matches. This CDR3 region has 13 residues. This CDR3 reads CSVIATSSYEQYF. In DNA, the CDR3 is TGCAGCGTTATTGCGACTAGCAGCTACGAGCAGTACTTC.

The gene calls are TRBV18 and TRBJ1-4; TRBD1 might be the D (5 bases). Trimming shortened V by 6 bases and J by 3 bases, and 14 bases separated the two germline ends. There are 15 residues in the CDR3. CDR1 is KGHSH, CDR2 LQKENI, per germline. The CDR3 DNA sequence: TGTGCCAGCTCCCCCGGGACTTCTGCTAATGAAAAACTGTTTTTT. It encodes CASSPGTSANEKLFF.

The chain employs TRBV5-1 and TRBJ2-1; D call uncertain. CDR1 SGHRS and CDR2 YFSETQ come from the germline V gene. The CDR3 is 12 amino acids. Trimming left V 3 bases short and J 2 bases short, with 3 bases between. In nucleotides, the CDR3 is TGCGCCAGCAGCTCCGCCTACAATGAGCAGTTCTTC. Protein: CASSSAYNEQFF.

The chain employs TRBV18 and TRBJ2-7, with 7 bases lining up with TRBD1. CDR3 size: 15 residues. Per germline, CDR1 KGHSH and CDR2 LQKENI. Losses at the gene ends were 2 bases for V and 0 bases for J; bases not matched to a gene: 4. The DNA of the CDR3 is TGTGCCAGCTCACCAACCGGGACAGCCTCCTACGAGCAGTACTTC. This sequence encodes CASSPTGTASYEQYF.

J is TRBJ2-7 and V is TRBV28; 7 nucleotides align to TRBD2. Trimming at V came to 0 bases and at J to 2 bases, leaving 4 bases not matched to a gene. Germline lookup yields CDR1 MDHEN and CDR2 SYDVKM. The CDR3 sequence is 15 residues long. In DNA, the CDR3 is TGTGCCAGCAGTTTATGGGGGGGGGAAACCTACGAGCAGTACTTC. This gives the protein CASSLWGGETYEQYF. The variable domain in full, with the rest retrieved from reference TRBV28 and TRBJ2-7, is DVKVTQSSRYLVKRTGEKVFLECVQDMDHENMFWYRQDPGLGLRLIYFSYDVKMKEKGDIPEGYSVSREKKERFSLILESASTNQTSMYLCASSLWGGETYEQYFGPGTRLTVT.

V is TRBV28 and J is TRBJ2-5, with D tentatively TRBD2 (6 bases). Germline lookup yields CDR1 MDHEN and CDR2 SYDVKM. This CDR3 is 15 amino acids long. V lost 3 bases and J lost 3, with 14 bases in between. DNA of the CDR3: TGTGCCAGCAGTTTTGGGCGGGGAGCCGAAGAGACCCAGTACTTC. Translation: CASSFGRGAEETQYF.